The 21 T cell receptor beta chains below were found in one sample sequenced in a study of T cells in Graves' hyperthyroidism and ophthalmopathy. RNA transcripts yielded amplified TCR beta CDR3 regions. The study used the HTBI primer set for a first-round RT-PCR of the TCR CDR3. TCRdb reprocessed the multiplex PCR reads with MiXCR, giving one entry per CDR3 protein. The data show a few hundred thousand distinct CDR3 sequences, with about a fifth seen just once and about 3.7% held by the top ten. Sequencing was done on a sample of blood. Receptor source: a woman aged 18 to 35 with Graves' hyperthyroidism.

This clonotype has ten or more counts. One end of the junction does not line up with germline, which may come from a read error. The chain combines TRBV29-1 with TRBJ1-1, with a possible D match to TRBD1 (6 bases). CDR1 is SQVTM, CDR2 ANQGSEA, per germline. The CDR3 runs 13 residues. CDR3 residues: CSAESWGATEAFF. CDR3 in DNA: TGCAGCGCTGAAAGTTGGGGGGCCACTGAAGCTTTCTTT.

This clonotype came up a few times. DNA for the CDR3: TGCGCCAGCAGCTTGGTTCGTGGGGGCTACACCGGGGAGCTGTTTTTT. It codes for CASSLVRGGYTGELFF. The chain uses TRBV5-1 and TRBJ2-2; possible D gene TRBD1, 6 bases. Trimming pared 0 bases from V and 3 bases from J, leaving 12 bases between. CDR3 length: 16 residues. CDR1 and CDR2 (germline): SGHRS, YFSETQ.

This clonotype was counted ten times or more. The chain employs TRBV6-1 and TRBJ1-1; D ambiguous. Germline V gene sequence: CDR1 MNHNS, CDR2 SASEGT. Trimming stripped 4 bases from V and 3 bases from J, with 15 bases between. This CDR3 comprises 15 residues. The CDR3 DNA is TGTGCCAGCAGTGCTGGGTTAGGTTTTGACACTGAAGCTTTCTTT. This translates into CASSAGLGFDTEAFF.

This clonotype was picked up many times. The chain uses TRBV12-3 or TRBV12-4 and TRBJ2-2, with D possibly matching TRBD1 (6 bases). The CDR3 extends over 15 amino acids. The V and J ends lost 7 bases and 0 bases respectively, with 12 bases between them. The CDR3 region has the DNA TGTGCCAGCACCCCGGACAGACCGAACACCGGGGAGCTGTTTTTT. It encodes CASTPDRPNTGELFF.

This clonotype was recorded many times. The chain joins TRBV6-5 to TRBJ2-5; possibly TRBD1 for D (6 bases). Looked up from germline, CDR1 is MNHEY and CDR2 is SVGAGI. The CDR3 length is 16 residues. V lost 2 bases, J lost 1 base, and 14 bases lay in between. The DNA of the CDR3 is TGTGCCAGCAGTTACGAGACAGGCACCTTCCAAGAGACCCAGTACTTC. Translation gives CASSYETGTFQETQYF.

This clonotype has at least ten counts. The chain combines TRBV2 with TRBJ2-7; 7 positions agree with TRBD1. Germline V CDR1 and CDR2: SNHLY, FYNNEI. This CDR3 has 14 amino acids. The ends lost 7 bases at V and 2 bases at J; junction bases unmatched: 8. CDR3 nucleotide sequence: TGTGCCAGCAAACTTAACAGGGGAACCTACGAGCAGTACTTC. Its translation is CASKLNRGTYEQYF.

This clonotype showed up many times. This chain connects TRBV28 to TRBJ2-5, with 7 bases aligning to TRBD1. This CDR3 comprises 14 residues. Germline loops: CDR1 MDHEN, CDR2 SYDVKM. The V segment lost 3 bases and the J segment 7 bases; nucleotides outside the gene matches: 8. The CDR3 loop reads CASSFNEGAGTQYF. CDR3 in DNA: TGTGCCAGCAGTTTTAATGAGGGGGCCGGGACCCAGTACTTC.

This clonotype was detected many times. J is TRBJ1-5 and V is TRBV28; no clear D gene. V lost 3 bases, J lost 0 bases, and 18 bases lay in between. The CDR3 is 18 amino acids. Germline lookup yields CDR1 MDHEN and CDR2 SYDVKM. The CDR3 spells CASSFGRRGAYSNQPQHF. DNA for the CDR3: TGTGCCAGCAGTTTTGGCAGGAGAGGCGCCTATAGCAATCAGCCCCAGCATTTT.

The V and J genes are TRBV6-1 and TRBJ2-5; TRBD2 agrees at 14 bases. CDR1 and CDR2 from the germline V gene are MNHNS and SASEGT. This CDR3 region has 16 residues. The ends lost 3 bases at V and 5 bases at J; junction bases unmatched: 5. The CDR3 DNA sequence: TGTGCCAGCAGTGAGACTAGCGGGGGGGCCGGTGAGACCCAGTACTTC. This codes for CASSETSGGAGETQYF.

This rearrangement joins TRBV6-2 or TRBV6-3 to TRBJ1-3; D ambiguous. V was pared by 7 bases and J by 1 base, with 14 bases between. Germline V gene data show CDR1 as MNHEY and CDR2 as SVGEGT. This CDR3 region has 15 residues. CDR3 loop: CASTRGPLSGNTIYF. In DNA, the CDR3 is TGTGCCAGCACTCGAGGGCCACTTTCTGGAAACACCATATATTTT.

Concerning this clonotype: This may be a read error, as it is one base from a much larger clone. The rearrangement joins TRBV6-5 to TRBJ1-1; D gene unclear. The CDR3 extends over 14 amino acids. Per germline, CDR1 MNHEY and CDR2 SVGAGI. V lost 2 bases, J lost 7 bases, and 14 bases lay in between. The CDR3 is CASSYRGAYNEAFF. DNA for the CDR3: TGTGCCAGCAGTTACCGGGGTGCGTACAATGAAGCTTTCTTT.

This clonotype was seen repeatedly, ten times or more. The chain is built from TRBV15 and TRBJ2-7, with 10 bases identical to TRBD1. J lost 5 bases, V lost 3 bases, and 10 bases had no gene match. In germline, CDR1 is LNHNV, CDR2 YYDKDF (reference sequence). The CDR3 runs 16 residues. DNA of the CDR3: TGTGCCACCAGCAGCTCTACAGACAGGGGGCTCCACGAGCAGTACTTC. Residues: CATSSSTDRGLHEQYF.

This clonotype is a singleton in its sample. The chain is built from TRBV27 and TRBJ2-7, with D perhaps TRBD1 (6 bases). V was clipped by 4 bases and J by 4 bases, with 14 bases between them. The CDR3 sequence is 14 residues long. The germline V gene has CDR1 MNHEY and CDR2 SMNVEV (reference sequence). The CDR3 protein is CASSSGHNMYEQYF. CDR3 sequence (DNA): TGTGCCAGCAGTTCGGGACACAATATGTACGAGCAGTACTTC.

This clonotype was counted at least ten times. The chain carries TRBV6-1 and TRBJ1-2; no reliable D call. In germline, CDR1 is MNHNS, CDR2 SASEGT. This CDR3 is 13 amino acids long. Trimming left V 6 bases short and J 4 bases short, with 12 bases between. The CDR3 here is CASRPGRPYGYTF. DNA for the CDR3: TGTGCCAGCAGGCCCGGGCGGCCCTATGGCTACACCTTC.

The count of this clonotype is one. The chain couples TRBV12-3 or TRBV12-4 to TRBJ1-1, with a tentative D call TRBD1 (6 bases). The V and J ends lost 2 bases and 2 bases respectively, with 12 bases between them. The CDR3 extends over 15 amino acids. The CDR3, as DNA: TGTGCCAGCAGTTTACTGGGACAAATAAACACTGAAGCTTTCTTT. It specifies CASSLLGQINTEAFF.

The rearrangement uses TRBV6-2 or TRBV6-3 and TRBJ1-1; weak D call: TRBD1 (6 bases). Germline values: CDR1 MNHEY, CDR2 SVGEGT. Trimming left V 6 bases short and J 3 bases short, with 14 bases between. The CDR3 has 14 amino acids. The CDR3 nucleotides read TGTGCCAGCAGACTCACAGGGATGGACACTGAAGCTTTCTTT. Its protein is CASRLTGMDTEAFF.

This chain links TRBV5-1 with TRBJ1-1; 10 nucleotides match TRBD1. Losses at the gene ends were 6 bases for V and 3 bases for J; bases not matched to a gene: 2. Germline V lookup: CDR1 SGHRS, CDR2 YFSETQ. The CDR3 has 13 residues. This CDR3 is CASIGTGDTEAFF. CDR3 coding DNA: TGCGCCAGCATCGGGACAGGGGACACTGAAGCTTTCTTT.

This clonotype has a count of ten or more. The chain has TRBV4-1 and TRBJ1-2; D is possibly TRBD1 (6 bases). This CDR3 region has 16 residues. The ends were cut back, 0 bases at V and 8 bases at J, with 19 bases in the middle. Germline V gives CDR1 MGHRA, CDR2 YSYEKL. CDR3 residues: CASSQDTWGQRGGYTF. CDR3 sequence (DNA): TGCGCCAGCAGCCAAGATACTTGGGGGCAGCGAGGGGGCTACACCTTC.

V usage is TRBV12-3 or TRBV12-4 and J usage is TRBJ1-5; D unresolved. V lost 3 bases to trimming and J lost 3 bases, with 6 bases between them. CDR3 length equals 13 residues. CDR3 amino acids: CASSFADNQPQHF. In nucleotides, the CDR3 is TGTGCCAGCAGTTTCGCAGACAATCAGCCCCAGCATTTT.

This clonotype was recorded at least ten times. The rearrangement uses TRBV6-1 and TRBJ2-7, with D perhaps TRBD1 (6 bases). Between the trimmed V and J ends, which lost 4 bases and 2 bases, there was a span of 12 bases. The CDR3 is 14 amino acids. Germline CDR1 and CDR2: MNHNS and SASEGT. CDR3 sequence reads: CASSGGTNPYEQYF. The CDR3 coding sequence is TGTGCCAGCAGTGGTGGGACAAACCCCTACGAGCAGTACTTC.

This clonotype has ten or more counts. The chain combines TRBV24-1 with TRBJ1-3, with a weak D call TRBD1 (6 bases). Germline CDR1 and CDR2: KGHDR and SFDVKD. Trimming took off 7 bases at V and 1 base at J, with 13 bases between the two ends. This CDR3 is built from 15 residues. The CDR3 region has the DNA TGTGCCACCAGGCCGACAGGCGAGTCTGGAAACACCATATATTTT. Protein sequence: CATRPTGESGNTIYF.